A selection of T cell receptor beta chains follows, all from one sample in a study of T cells after yellow fever vaccination. MiXCR, run by TCRdb on the 5' RACE reads, gives a single entry per CDR3 protein. The sample records roughly 250,000 distinct CDR3 sequences, over 10% being singletons. Sequenced material: CD4+ T cells sorted from PBMCs, taken 45 days after the yellow fever booster vaccination. The receptors were gathered from a man aged 25-40 years who received the YFV17D yellow fever vaccine. The CDR3 runs from the conserved cysteine through the conserved F or W. D genes are given only for firm matches. Expanded clones are given a class, and other clones once, few, many or no size at all.

D	V	J	size	DNA	CDR3
-	TRBV5-1	TRBJ1-2	-	TGCGCCAGCAGCCCACGAGACAGCGTCGGCTATGGCTACACCTTC	CASSPRDSVGYGYTF
-	TRBV14	TRBJ2-7	-	TGTGCCAGCAGCCAAGCAGGAGGTGTGCAGTACTTC	CASSQAGGVQYF
-	TRBV12-3/TRBV12-4	TRBJ1-5	few	TGTGCCAGCAGTCCACGGACTGGGGGCAATCAGCCCCAGCATTTT	CASSPRTGGNQPQHF
TRBD2	TRBV9	TRBJ2-5	few	TGTGCCAGCAGCGTAGGCCTAGCGGGAGGTCAAGAGACCCAGTACTTC	CASSVGLAGGQETQYF
-	TRBV7-9	TRBJ1-6	-	TGTGCCAGCAGCTTAGGCCCGCAGTCAATGGATTCACCCCTCCACTTT	CASSLGPQSMDSPLHF
-	TRBV5-1	TRBJ2-2	few	TGCGCCAGCAGCCACGGACAGAACACCGGGGAGCTGTTTTTT	CASSHGQNTGELFF
-	TRBV20-1	TRBJ2-7	-	TGCAGTGATACACGTCAGTCCTACGAGCAGTACTTC	CSDTRQSYEQYF
TRBD1	TRBV5-1	TRBJ2-7	few	TGCGCCAGCAGCTTGGAGTCAGGGGGCGGCTACGAGCAGTACTTC	CASSLESGGGYEQYF
TRBD2	TRBV7-9	TRBJ2-1	few	TGTGCCAGCAGCTTAATGAGCGGGAGTTTGGCCTACAATGAGCAGTTCTTC	CASSLMSGSLAYNEQFF
TRBD2	TRBV11-2	TRBJ2-1	-	TGTGCCACCTCGAGGGAAAGCGGGAGGGCGATGAATGAGCAGTTCTTC	CATSRESGRAMNEQFF
TRBD2	TRBV5-1	TRBJ2-1	few	TGCGCCAGCAGCTTGGCCCTAGGACTAGCGGCCAATGAGCAGTTCTTC	CASSLALGLAANEQFF
TRBD2	TRBV7-2	TRBJ2-3	-	TGTGCCAGCAGCTTCCTAGCGGGAGTAACAGATACGCAGTATTTT	CASSFLAGVTDTQYF
TRBD2	TRBV11-3	TRBJ2-1	-	TGTGCCAGCAGCCCAAGGACTAGCGGGAGCTTCAATGAGCAGTTCTTC	CASSPRTSGSFNEQFF
-	TRBV20-1	TRBJ1-5	few	TGCAGTGCTAGGGCCGACACCTACGGCAATCAGCCCCAGCATTTT	CSARADTYGNQPQHF
-	TRBV29-1	TRBJ2-7	few	TGCAGCGTTGGACTACGCCGGGGCCGAACAGAGCAGTACTTC	CSVGLRRGRTEQYF
TRBD1	TRBV27	TRBJ2-1	few	TGTGCCACCAAGGGACAGGGGGCGAACAATGAGCAGTTCTTC	CATKGQGANNEQFF
-	TRBV20-1	TRBJ2-7	few	TGCAGTGCTCCCCGGGACAACGAGCAGTACTTC	CSAPRDNEQYF
-	TRBV24-1	TRBJ2-1	-	TGTGCCACCAGTGATCCCGGGGCGGGATACAATGAGCAGTTCTTC	CATSDPGAGYNEQFF
TRBD1	TRBV5-1	TRBJ2-3	-	TGCGCCAGCAGCTTGCGGACCCCGCAGGGGGCAGATACGCAGTATTTT	CASSLRTPQGADTQYF
-	TRBV7-2	TRBJ2-1	-	TGTGCCAGCAGCGCAACCCAGGGCGAGCAGTTCTTC	CASSATQGEQFF
-	TRBV12-3/TRBV12-4	TRBJ2-5	few	TGTGCCAGCAGCCTCTTGGAGGGGGAGACCCAGTACTTC	CASSLLEGETQYF
-	TRBV20-1	TRBJ2-5	few	TGCAGTGCTAGAGTTTTAGGTCGGGCGGGACCGGAGACCCAGTACTTC	CSARVLGRAGPETQYF
TRBD2	TRBV20-1	TRBJ2-7	-	TGCAGTGCTACCAAGACTAGCGGGAGTTACGAGCAGTACTTC	CSATKTSGSYEQYF
-	TRBV29-1	TRBJ2-1	few	TGCAGCGCCACGTTGTTAAGAGGCGTCAATGAGCAGTTCTTC	CSATLLRGVNEQFF
-	TRBV7-6	TRBJ1-6	-	TGTGCCAGCAGCTCGTTACCCACTGGGGGAGGGGTTTCACCCCTCCACTTT	CASSSLPTGGGVSPLHF
-	TRBV7-2	TRBJ1-4	few	TGTGCCAGCAGCTTAGTGGGTATTGAAAAACTGTTTTTT	CASSLVGIEKLFF
-	TRBV7-8	TRBJ2-7	few	TGTGCCAGCAGCCACAGTTCTGGGCAGTACTTC	CASSHSSGQYF
TRBD2	TRBV28	TRBJ2-1	many	TGTGCCAGCAGCCCCCGGCTCGCGGGAGGGTACAATGAGCAGTTCTTC	CASSPRLAGGYNEQFF
-	TRBV5-6	TRBJ2-7	-	TGTGCCAGCAGCCAAAGACCGGTGACCTACGAGCAGTACTTC	CASSQRPVTYEQYF
-	TRBV18	TRBJ2-5	-	TGTGCCAGCTCACCATTGGGGGGAATGCAAGAGACCCAGTACTTC	CASSPLGGMQETQYF
-	TRBV25-1	TRBJ2-1	few	TGTGCCAGCAGGGCAGTCAACAATGAGCAGTTCTTC	CASRAVNNEQFF
-	TRBV7-6	TRBJ2-5	-	TGTGCCAGCAGCGGACGGGGAGAGACCCAGTACTTC	CASSGRGETQYF
TRBD2	TRBV20-1	TRBJ2-3	few	TGCAGTGCTAGAGCCCTACTAGCGGGACTGACAGATACGCAGTATTTT	CSARALLAGLTDTQYF
-	TRBV10-3	TRBJ2-2	few	TGTGCCATCAGTGGTGAGTACACCACGAACACCGGGGAGCTGTTTTTT	CAISGEYTTNTGELFF
-	TRBV7-9	TRBJ2-2	-	TGTGCCAGCAGCTTAGCGCTTTCCTCCGGGGAGCTGTTTTTT	CASSLALSSGELFF